The rows below give T cell receptor beta chains drawn from one sample of a study of identical twins. TCRdb independently ran MiXCR on the 5' RACE reads; one entry per CDR3 protein. The sample shows 750,000 to 950,000 distinct CDR3 sequences, around 12% of them seen only once. The same sample was also studied in work on yellow fever vaccine responses in identical twins.

The source material was PBMCs. The receptors derive from a woman aged 18 to 35 in good health. Each CDR3 is given with its conserved first and last residue. D genes are given only for firm matches. A row's size may be missing; if present it is once, few, many or a size class.

TRBV14	-	TRBJ1-1	-	CASSQGRGILGTEAFF	TGTGCCAGCAGCCAAGGGAGGGGGATATTGGGCACTGAAGCTTTCTTT
TRBV5-1	TRBD2	TRBJ2-5	-	CASSLGLAAPQETQYF	TGCGCCAGCAGCTTGGGGCTAGCGGCACCCCAAGAGACCCAGTACTTC
TRBV27	-	TRBJ1-1	-	CASMSTGRTFF	TGTGCCAGCATGTCTACCGGGAGGACTTTCTTT
TRBV15	-	TRBJ2-2	many	CATSREARGELFF	TGTGCCACCAGCAGAGAGGCTCGCGGGGAGCTGTTTTTT
TRBV11-2	TRBD1	TRBJ2-1	-	CASSLVGDRVDEQFF	TGTGCCAGCAGCTTAGTAGGGGACAGGGTAGATGAGCAGTTCTTC
TRBV9	-	TRBJ2-2	few	CASSVLRNTGELFF	TGTGCCAGCAGCGTTCTCAGAAACACCGGGGAGCTGTTTTTT
TRBV6-5	-	TRBJ1-1	many	CASSYSGGDTEAFF	TGTGCCAGCAGTTACTCGGGGGGGGACACTGAAGCTTTCTTT
TRBV7-9	TRBD1	TRBJ2-7	-	CASSRRQGAGEQYF	TGTGCCAGCAGCCGCCGGCAGGGGGCAGGGGAGCAGTACTTC
TRBV12-3/TRBV12-4	-	TRBJ1-2	few	CASSLTDAGYGYTF	TGTGCCAGCAGTTTAACCGACGCGGGGTATGGCTACACCTTC
TRBV18	-	TRBJ2-1	few	CASSPGLGTYNEQFF	TGTGCCAGCTCACCAGGCCTAGGGACATACAATGAGCAGTTCTTC
TRBV20-1	TRBD2	TRBJ2-7	-	CSARSTSGTYEQYF	TGCAGTGCTAGATCGACTAGCGGGACGTACGAGCAGTACTTC
TRBV27	-	TRBJ2-3	few	CASRLRGTDTQYF	TGTGCCAGCAGGTTGAGGGGCACAGATACGCAGTATTTT
TRBV6-2/TRBV6-3	TRBD2	TRBJ2-2	-	CASTTSGRSSPGELFF	TGTGCCAGCACGACTAGCGGGAGGAGTAGTCCCGGGGAGCTGTTTTTT
TRBV6-6	TRBD1	TRBJ2-1	many	CASSPDRVYNEQFF	TGTGCCAGCAGTCCGGACAGGGTCTACAATGAGCAGTTCTTC
TRBV6-6	-	TRBJ1-4	-	CASTRNNEKLFF	TGTGCCAGCACCAGGAATAATGAAAAACTGTTTTTT
TRBV14	-	TRBJ1-2	few	CASSRRTQNYGYTF	TGTGCCAGCAGCCGGAGGACTCAAAACTATGGCTACACCTTC
TRBV7-2	-	TRBJ2-5	few	CASSTTIAEETQYF	TGTGCCAGCAGCACCACCATAGCGGAGGAGACCCAGTACTTC
TRBV20-1	-	TRBJ1-5	-	CSATEGGAGQPQHF	TGCAGTGCTACCGAAGGAGGGGCGGGTCAGCCCCAGCATTTT
TRBV7-9	TRBD2	TRBJ2-5	few	CASSLIAGAWGTQYF	TGTGCCAGCAGCTTAATAGCGGGGGCCTGGGGGACCCAGTACTTC
TRBV3-1	TRBD2	TRBJ2-1	few	CASSQVRMGLEGNEQFF	TGTGCCAGCAGCCAAGTAAGAATGGGACTAGAGGGGAATGAGCAGTTCTTC
TRBV6-5	TRBD2	TRBJ2-7	-	CASSYSRGLANYEQYF	TGTGCCAGCAGTTACTCGAGGGGACTAGCGAACTACGAGCAGTACTTC
TRBV6-1	TRBD2	TRBJ2-5	few	CASRGTTLETQYF	TGTGCCAGCAGGGGGACTACCTTGGAGACCCAGTACTTC